This entry lists 18 T cell receptor beta chains sequenced from one sample in a study of CD8 T cells in ankylosing spondylitis. Study results and limitations: Several highly homologous variants formed a TCR beta motif that appeared characteristic of ankylosing spondylitis blood.

No antigen has been identified for these receptors. TCRdb reprocessed the 5' RACE reads with MiXCR, giving one entry per CDR3 protein. The sample lists about 800,000 distinct CDR3 sequences, about 11% occurring once. Sequencing was done on a sample of blood, either unsorted or a sorted T cell fraction (not recorded which). The receptors here all came from a male donor with ankylosing spondylitis.

The chain has TRBV10-3 and TRBJ2-3; 7 bases agree with TRBD2. The CDR3 is 15 amino acids. Germline CDR1 is ENHRY and CDR2 is SYGVKD. V was clipped by 7 bases and J by 5 bases; unmatched bases: 12. CDR3 in amino acids: CAITPGRAGKDTQYF. The DNA for the CDR3 is TGTGCCATCACCCCGGGGAGGGCTGGGAAAGATACGCAGTATTTT.

This clonotype showed up many times. The CDR3, as DNA: TGTGCCAGCAGCTCCTGGACAGGGACATATGAGCAGTTCTTC. This translates into CASSSWTGTYEQFF. The rearrangement joins TRBV7-9 to TRBJ2-1, with 8 bases fitting TRBD1. With 4 bases clipped from V and 8 bases from J, the junction kept 7 bases outside the gene matches. Germline V gene lookup returns CDR1 SEHNR and CDR2 FQNEAQ (reference sequence). This CDR3 has 14 residues.

V usage is TRBV6-4 and J usage is TRBJ1-1; D gene unclear. Germline assignment: CDR1 MRHNA and CDR2 SNTAGT. CDR3 length: 14 residues. The ends were cut back, 4 bases at V and 1 base at J, with 10 bases in the middle. CDR3 sequence reads: CASSVRVRNTEAFF. The CDR3 DNA reads as TGTGCCAGCAGTGTAAGGGTGCGGAACACTGAAGCTTTCTTT.

The chain uses TRBV20-1 and TRBJ2-7; D is ambiguous. Per germline, CDR1 DFQATT and CDR2 SNEGSKA (reference sequence). V was shortened by 0 bases and J by 5 bases, with 8 bases between the two germline ends. CDR3 length: 12 amino acids. In DNA form, the CDR3 reads TGCAGTGCTAGAGACCAGGTCGACGAGCAGTACTTC. It codes for CSARDQVDEQYF.

V gene TRBV5-6 combines with J gene TRBJ1-1, with TRBD1 as a possible D gene (6 bases). Germline V gene lookup returns CDR1 SGHDT and CDR2 YYEEEE. The CDR3 is 12 residues long. The ends were cut back, 0 bases at V and 10 bases at J, with 10 bases in the middle. CDR3 bases: TGTGCCAGCAGCTTGGAACAGGGTCCAGCTTTCTTT. It encodes CASSLEQGPAFF.

V and J are TRBV7-6 and TRBJ2-5; 9 nucleotides align to TRBD1. CDR3 length: 17 residues. After removal of 0 bases from V and 4 bases from J, the junction contained 9 bases not matched to a gene. The germline V gene encodes CDR1 SGHVS and CDR2 FNYEAQ. The CDR3 sequence: CASSLAAALQGAETQYF. CDR3 coding DNA: TGTGCCAGCAGCTTAGCAGCGGCCTTACAGGGGGCAGAGACCCAGTACTTC.

The chain links TRBV20-1 to TRBJ2-7; TRBD1 matches 9 bases. The V and J ends lost 8 bases and 7 bases, in that order; junction bases with no gene match: 12. The CDR3 is 13 amino acids. Per germline, CDR1 DFQATT and CDR2 SNEGSKA (reference sequence). The CDR3 coding sequence is TGCAGTACAGCCGGGACAGGGTTTGGTGAGCAGTACTTC. It encodes CSTAGTGFGEQYF.

This clonotype has a handful of counts. For the CDR3, the DNA is TGTGCCAGCAGCTTAGGAGGGGGCGAGATCTACAATGAGCAGTTCTTC. Its translation: CASSLGGGEIYNEQFF. This chain joins TRBV7-9 and TRBJ2-1; 7 bases are shared with TRBD1. Germline values: CDR1 SEHNR, CDR2 FQNEAQ (reference sequence). The CDR3 contains 16 residues. V lost 1 base and J lost 3; bases outside the gene matches: 6.

Concerning this clonotype itself: Possible read error: a much larger clone is one base away. The chain has TRBV7-2 and TRBJ1-2; D is unresolved. Trimming pared 2 bases from V and 2 bases from J, leaving 6 bases between. Germline-derived CDR1 and CDR2 are SGHTA and FQGNSA. CDR3 length equals 13 residues. The CDR3 DNA reads as TGTGCCAGCAGCTTAATGGAGAACTATGGCTACACCTTC. Translated: CASSLMENYGYTF.

The chain recombines TRBV20-1 with TRBJ1-2; D possibly corresponds to TRBD1 (5 bases). V lost 6 bases and J lost 3, with 11 bases in between. Germline V gene data show CDR1 as DFQATT and CDR2 as SNEGSKA (reference sequence). This CDR3 comprises 12 residues. CDR3 sequence reads: CSAEGRDYGYTF. The CDR3 DNA sequence: TGCAGTGCGGAGGGCAGGGACTATGGCTACACCTTC.

This clonotype was observed a few times. V is TRBV20-1 and J is TRBJ2-1; 11 bases fit TRBD2. The trim removed 7 bases at V and 9 bases at J, leaving 8 bases unmatched. The germline V gene has CDR1 DFQATT and CDR2 SNEGSKA (reference sequence). The CDR3 runs to 13 residues. CDR3 loop: CSGRLAGGLEQFF. CDR3 bases: TGCAGTGGACGGCTAGCGGGGGGACTTGAGCAGTTCTTC.

The V call is TRBV30, the J call TRBJ2-5; D might be TRBD2 (6 bases). In germline, CDR1 is GTSNPN, CDR2 SVGIG (reference sequence). CDR3 length: 13 amino acids. Trimming left V 5 bases short and J 1 base short, with 11 bases between. The CDR3 sequence is CAWSGDLQETQYF. CDR3 DNA sequence: TGTGCCTGGTCGGGGGACCTCCAAGAGACCCAGTACTTC.

The gene calls are TRBV12-3 or TRBV12-4 and TRBJ2-5; no clear D. The CDR3 is 15 amino acids. Trimming shortened V by 2 bases and J by 4 bases, and 14 bases separated the two germline ends. CDR3 amino acids: CASSLTRPARETQYF. DNA of the CDR3: TGTGCCAGCAGTTTAACGCGGCCGGCAAGAGAGACCCAGTACTTC.

The chain employs TRBV20-1 and TRBJ1-5; a possible D gene is TRBD1 (6 bases). The germline V gene has CDR1 DFQATT and CDR2 SNEGSKA (reference sequence). The length of the CDR3 is 14 residues. V lost 0 bases to trimming and J lost 5 bases, with 11 bases between them. The CDR3 reads CSAREGDTYQPQHF. CDR3 DNA: TGCAGTGCTAGAGAGGGGGACACATATCAGCCCCAGCATTTT.

This clonotype has a count of ten or more. CDR3 DNA sequence: TGCAGCGTGAATTTACAGGGGGCGGCCAAAAACATTCAGTACTTC. Its translation: CSVNLQGAAKNIQYF. V usage is TRBV29-1 and J usage is TRBJ2-4; the match to TRBD1 covers 9 bases. CDR1 and CDR2 from the germline V gene are SQVTM and ANQGSEA. The ends lost 6 bases at V and 1 base at J; junction bases unmatched: 7. This CDR3 region has 15 residues. Full variable domain (outside the CDR3, taken from reference TRBV29-1 and TRBJ2-4): SAVISQKPSRDICQRGTSLTIQCQVDSQVTMMFWYRQQPGQSLTLIATANQGSEATYESGFVIDKFPISRPNLTFSTLTVSNMSPEDSSIYLCSVNLQGAAKNIQYFGAGTRLSVL.

The chain combines TRBV6-2 or TRBV6-3 with TRBJ2-1, with TRBD1 identical over 7 bases. Unmatched junction bases numbered 3, after V lost 2 bases and J lost 2 bases. CDR3 length: 15 amino acids. Germline CDR1 and CDR2: MNHEY and SVGEGT. The CDR3 bases are TGTGCCAGCAGTTACAAGGGGGCCGCCTACAATGAGCAGTTCTTC. Translated: CASSYKGAAYNEQFF.

This clonotype was counted between two and nine times. The rearrangement uses TRBV5-1 and TRBJ2-5; 8 bases align to TRBD2. The CDR3 covers 15 residues. Unmatched junction bases numbered 7, after V lost 4 bases and J lost 2 bases. Germline CDR1 is SGHRS and CDR2 is YFSETQ. The CDR3 here is CASSLVSSGQETQYF. The CDR3 region has the DNA TGCGCCAGCAGCCTTGTTTCTAGCGGGCAAGAGACCCAGTACTTC. Based on the CDR3 plus reference TRBV5-1 and TRBJ2-5, the full variable domain is KAGVTQTPRYLIKTRGQQVTLSCSPISGHRSVSWYQQTPGQGLQFLFEYFSETQRNKGNFPGRFSGRQFSNSRSEMNVSTLELGDSALYLCASSLVSSGQETQYFGPGTRLLVL.

The CDR3 protein is CASSLKVRDMDEQFF. The CDR3 region has the DNA TGTGCCAGCAGTTTAAAGGTTCGGGACATGGATGAGCAGTTCTTC. The chain employs TRBV12-3 or TRBV12-4 and TRBJ2-1; TRBD1 is a possible D gene (6 bases). V was shortened by 2 bases and J by 8 bases, with 16 bases between the two germline ends. The CDR3 is made up of 15 amino acids.